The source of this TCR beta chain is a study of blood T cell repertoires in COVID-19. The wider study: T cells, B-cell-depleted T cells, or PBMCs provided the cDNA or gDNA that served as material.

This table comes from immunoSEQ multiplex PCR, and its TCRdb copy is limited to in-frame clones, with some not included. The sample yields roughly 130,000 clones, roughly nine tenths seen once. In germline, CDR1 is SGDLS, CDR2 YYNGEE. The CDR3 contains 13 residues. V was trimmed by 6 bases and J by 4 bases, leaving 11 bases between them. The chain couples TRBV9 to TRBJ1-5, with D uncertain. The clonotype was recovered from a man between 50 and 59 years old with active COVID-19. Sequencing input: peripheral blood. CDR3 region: CASKTPGNQPQHF. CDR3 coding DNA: TGTGCCAGCAAGACCCCGGGAAATCAGCCCCAGCATTTT. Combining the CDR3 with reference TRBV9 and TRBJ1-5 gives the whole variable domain DSGVTQTPKHLITATGQRVTLRCSPRSGDLSVYWYQQSLDQGLQFLIQYYNGEERAKGNILERFSAQQFPDLHSELNLSSLELGDSALYFCASKTPGNQPQHFGDGTRLSIL.